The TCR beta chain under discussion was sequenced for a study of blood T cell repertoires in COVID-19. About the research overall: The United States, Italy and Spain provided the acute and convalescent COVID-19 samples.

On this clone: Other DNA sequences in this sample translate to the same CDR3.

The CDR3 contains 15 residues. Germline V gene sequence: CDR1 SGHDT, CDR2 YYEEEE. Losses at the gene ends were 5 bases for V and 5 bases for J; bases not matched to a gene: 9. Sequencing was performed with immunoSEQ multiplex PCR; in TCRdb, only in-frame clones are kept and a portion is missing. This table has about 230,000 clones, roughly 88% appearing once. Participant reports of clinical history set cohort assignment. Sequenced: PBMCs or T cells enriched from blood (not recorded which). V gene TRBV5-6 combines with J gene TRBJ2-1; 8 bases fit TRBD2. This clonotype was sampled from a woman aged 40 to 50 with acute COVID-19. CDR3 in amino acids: CASRERGGPHNEQFF. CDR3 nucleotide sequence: TGTGCCAGCAGAGAACGGGGGGGCCCCCACAATGAGCAGTTCTTC.